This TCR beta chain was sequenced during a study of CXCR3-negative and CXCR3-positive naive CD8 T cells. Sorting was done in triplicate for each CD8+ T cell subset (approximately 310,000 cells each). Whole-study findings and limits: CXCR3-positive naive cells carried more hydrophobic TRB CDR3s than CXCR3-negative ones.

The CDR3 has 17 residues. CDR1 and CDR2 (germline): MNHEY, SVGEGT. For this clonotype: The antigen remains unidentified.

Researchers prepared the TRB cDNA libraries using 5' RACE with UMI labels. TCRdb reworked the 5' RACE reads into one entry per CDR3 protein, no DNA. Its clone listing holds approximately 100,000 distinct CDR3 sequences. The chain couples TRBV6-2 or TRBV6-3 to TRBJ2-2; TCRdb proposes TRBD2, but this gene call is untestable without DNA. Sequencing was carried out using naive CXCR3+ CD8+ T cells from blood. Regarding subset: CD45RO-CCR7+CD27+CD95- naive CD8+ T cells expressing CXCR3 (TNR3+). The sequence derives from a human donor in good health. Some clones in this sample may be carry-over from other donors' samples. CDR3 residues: CASRWTSGGGLTGELFF.